This entry features one T cell receptor beta chain sequence. These data come from a study of early stage breast cancer tumors. The CDR3 has 16 amino acids. V lost 5 bases to trimming and J lost 1 base; unmatched junction nucleotides: 8. Germline V gene sequence: CDR1 SEHNR, CDR2 FQNEAQ (reference sequence). Using immunoSEQ multiplex PCR, the repertoire was profiled, and TCRdb retains in-frame clones only, with some absent. Of approximately 31,000 clones listed, 74% are singletons. The sequence was collected from a person aged 25 to 45 with breast cancer. The J gene is TRBJ1-1, the V gene TRBV7-9, with TRBD1 identical over 9 bases. Source material: breast tumor tissue. CDR3 in amino acids: CASSPNRGRGNTEAFF. CDR3 bases: TGTGCCAGCAGCCCAAACAGGGGGCGAGGGAACACTGAAGCTTTCTTT.